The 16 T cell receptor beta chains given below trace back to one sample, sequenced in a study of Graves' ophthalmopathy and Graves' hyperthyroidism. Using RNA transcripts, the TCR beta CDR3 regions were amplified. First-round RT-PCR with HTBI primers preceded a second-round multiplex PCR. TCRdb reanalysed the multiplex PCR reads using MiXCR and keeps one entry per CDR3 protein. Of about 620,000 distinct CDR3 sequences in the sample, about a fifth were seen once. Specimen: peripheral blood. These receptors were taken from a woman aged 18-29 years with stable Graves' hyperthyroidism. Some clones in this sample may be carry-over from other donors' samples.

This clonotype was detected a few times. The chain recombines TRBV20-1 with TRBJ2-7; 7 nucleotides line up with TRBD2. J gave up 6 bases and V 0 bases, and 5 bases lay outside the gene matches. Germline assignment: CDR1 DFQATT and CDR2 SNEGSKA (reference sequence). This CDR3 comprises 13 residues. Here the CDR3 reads CSARDRGVREQYF. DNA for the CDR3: TGCAGTGCTAGAGACCGGGGGGTCCGCGAGCAGTACTTC.

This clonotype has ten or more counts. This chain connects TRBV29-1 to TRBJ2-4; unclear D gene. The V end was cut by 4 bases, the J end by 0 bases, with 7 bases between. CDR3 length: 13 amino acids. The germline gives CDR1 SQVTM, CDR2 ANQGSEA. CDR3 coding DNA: TGCAGCGTTGGGACCCTAGCCAAAAACATTCAGTACTTC. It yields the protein CSVGTLAKNIQYF.

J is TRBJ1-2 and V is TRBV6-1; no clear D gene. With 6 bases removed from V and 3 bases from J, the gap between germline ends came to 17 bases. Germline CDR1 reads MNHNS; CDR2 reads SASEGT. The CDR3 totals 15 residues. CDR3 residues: CASSPVKAGDYGYTF. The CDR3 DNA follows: TGTGCCAGCAGCCCGGTTAAGGCTGGGGACTATGGCTACACCTTC.

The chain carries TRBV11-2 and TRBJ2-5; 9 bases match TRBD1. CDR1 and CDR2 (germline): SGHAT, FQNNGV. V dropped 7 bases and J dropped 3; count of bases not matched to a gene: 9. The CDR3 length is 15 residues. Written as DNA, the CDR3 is TGTGCCAGCACACATATAACAGGGGGCGAAGAGACCCAGTACTTC. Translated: CASTHITGGEETQYF.

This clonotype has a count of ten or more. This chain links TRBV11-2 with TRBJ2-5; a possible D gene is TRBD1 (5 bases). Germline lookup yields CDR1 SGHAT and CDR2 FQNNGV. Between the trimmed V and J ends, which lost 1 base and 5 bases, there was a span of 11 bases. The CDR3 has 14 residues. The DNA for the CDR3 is TGTGCCAGCAGCTTAGGAAGCGCAGGGGAGACCCAGTACTTC. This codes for CASSLGSAGETQYF.

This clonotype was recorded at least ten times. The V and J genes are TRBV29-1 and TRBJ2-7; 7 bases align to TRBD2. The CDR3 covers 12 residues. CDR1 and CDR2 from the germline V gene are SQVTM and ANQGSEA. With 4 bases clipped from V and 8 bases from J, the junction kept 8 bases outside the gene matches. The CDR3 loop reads CSVVPGSGKQYF. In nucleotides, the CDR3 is TGCAGCGTTGTCCCAGGAAGCGGGAAGCAGTACTTC.

Written as DNA, the CDR3 is TGCGCCAGCAGCCAAGCAGGCTATGCCAACCGTGGCTACACCTTC. Translating gives CASSQAGYANRGYTF. This chain joins TRBV4-1 and TRBJ1-2; D unclear. The CDR3 has 15 residues. V lost 1 base and J lost 7, with 16 bases in between. CDR1 MGHRA and CDR2 YSYEKL come from the germline V gene.

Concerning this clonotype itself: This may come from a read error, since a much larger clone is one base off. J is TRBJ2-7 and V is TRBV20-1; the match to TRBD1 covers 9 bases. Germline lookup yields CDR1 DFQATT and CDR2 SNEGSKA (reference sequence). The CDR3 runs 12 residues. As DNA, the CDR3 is TGCGGACAGGGGCAGCAGTCCTACGAGCAGTACTTC. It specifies CGQGQQSYEQYF.

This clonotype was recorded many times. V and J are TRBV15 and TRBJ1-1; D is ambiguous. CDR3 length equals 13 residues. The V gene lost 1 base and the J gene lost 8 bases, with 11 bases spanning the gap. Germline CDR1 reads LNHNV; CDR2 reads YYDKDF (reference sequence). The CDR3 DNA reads TGTGCCACCAGCAGAGTTGAGCTGGAAGAAGCTTTCTTT. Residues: CATSRVELEEAFF.

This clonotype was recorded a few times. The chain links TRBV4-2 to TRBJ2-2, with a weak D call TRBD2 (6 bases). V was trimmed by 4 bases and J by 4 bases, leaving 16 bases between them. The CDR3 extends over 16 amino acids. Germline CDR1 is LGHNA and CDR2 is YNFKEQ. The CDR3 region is CASSPKGDFTTGELFF. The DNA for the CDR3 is TGTGCCAGCAGCCCCAAAGGGGACTTTACCACCGGGGAGCTGTTTTTT.

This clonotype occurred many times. The CDR3 loop is CSATDTGAAPIYEQYF. CDR3 nucleotide sequence: TGCAGTGCTACAGACACAGGGGCCGCACCAATTTACGAGCAGTACTTC. The genes are TRBV20-1 and TRBJ2-7, with 7 bases lining up with TRBD1. V lost 4 bases and J lost 4; bases outside the gene matches: 16. Germline CDR1 DFQATT, CDR2 SNEGSKA (reference sequence). CDR3 length: 16 amino acids.

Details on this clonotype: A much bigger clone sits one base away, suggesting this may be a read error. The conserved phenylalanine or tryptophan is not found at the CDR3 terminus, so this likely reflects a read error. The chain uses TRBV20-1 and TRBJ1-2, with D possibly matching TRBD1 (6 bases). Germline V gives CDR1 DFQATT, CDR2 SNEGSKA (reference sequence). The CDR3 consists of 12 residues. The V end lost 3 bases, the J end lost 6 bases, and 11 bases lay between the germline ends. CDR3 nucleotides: TGCAGTGCTAGGGGATACAGGGATGGCTACACCCTC. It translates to CSARGYRDGYTL.

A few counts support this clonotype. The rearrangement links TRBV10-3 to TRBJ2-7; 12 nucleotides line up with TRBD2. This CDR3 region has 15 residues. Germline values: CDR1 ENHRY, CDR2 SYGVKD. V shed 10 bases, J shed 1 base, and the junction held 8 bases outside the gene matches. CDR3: CATSPLAGGSYEQYF. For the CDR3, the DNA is TGTGCCACCTCCCCCCTAGCGGGAGGGTCCTACGAGCAGTACTTC.

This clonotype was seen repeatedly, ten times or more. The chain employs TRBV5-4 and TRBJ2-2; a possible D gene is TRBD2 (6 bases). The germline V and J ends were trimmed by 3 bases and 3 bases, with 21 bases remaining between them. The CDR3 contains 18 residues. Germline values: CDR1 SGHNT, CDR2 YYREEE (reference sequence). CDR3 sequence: CASSYQVRVAGYTGELFF. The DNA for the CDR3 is TGTGCCAGCAGCTACCAGGTCCGGGTGGCGGGGTACACCGGGGAGCTGTTTTTT.

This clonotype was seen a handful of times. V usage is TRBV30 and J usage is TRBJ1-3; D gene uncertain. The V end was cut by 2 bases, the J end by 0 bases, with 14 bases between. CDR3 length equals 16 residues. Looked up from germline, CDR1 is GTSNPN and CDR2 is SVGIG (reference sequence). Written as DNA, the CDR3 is TGTGCCTGGAGTTTTCTATCCGGGAGCTCTGGAAACACCATATATTTT. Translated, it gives CAWSFLSGSSGNTIYF.

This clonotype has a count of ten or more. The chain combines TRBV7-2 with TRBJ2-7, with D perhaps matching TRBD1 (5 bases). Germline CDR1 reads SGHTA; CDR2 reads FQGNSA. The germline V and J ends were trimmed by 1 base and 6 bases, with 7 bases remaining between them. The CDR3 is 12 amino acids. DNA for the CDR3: TGTGCCAGCAGCTTAGGACAGATCGAGCAGTACTTC. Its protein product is CASSLGQIEQYF.